The clone carrying this TCR beta chain occurred many times. The CDR3 sequence is 15 residues long. The V end was cut by 1 base, the J end by 7 bases, with 12 bases between. Germline V gene data show CDR1 as SGHRS and CDR2 as YFSETQ. The sample belongs to a study of identical twins. TCRdb re-analysed the 5' RACE reads in MiXCR, keeping a single row per CDR3 protein. The repertoire holds 150,000 or so distinct CDR3 sequences, with roughly 3.2% as singletons. The V and J genes are TRBV5-1 and TRBJ1-6; D might be TRBD1 (6 bases). This clonotype originated in a young man in good health. The sample consisted of memory T cells sorted from blood. This CDR3 reads CASSLRQGTNSPLHF. CDR3 coding DNA: TGCGCCAGCAGCTTGAGGCAGGGGACCAATTCACCCCTCCACTTT.